This T cell receptor (beta chain) was obtained from a study of T-cell memory formation after mild COVID-19. Overall study context: Largely donor-specific sequence clusters came from a couple of donors. General study findings and limits: Contracting CD4+ clones sat mainly in CM and EM; CD8+ in EMRA.

The CDR3 consists of 12 residues. From germline, CDR1 is SEHNR and CDR2 FQNEAQ (reference sequence). V gave up 5 bases and J gave up 2 bases, with 6 bases separating them. This clonotype was observed a handful of times. Its antigen is as yet unknown. Employing constant-segment primers, 5'RACE generated TCR alpha and TCR beta cDNA libraries bearing sample barcodes and UMIs. MiXCR, applied by TCRdb to the 5' RACE reads, yields one record per CDR3 protein. The repertoire consists of roughly 300,000 distinct CDR3 sequences, with 7% to 10% occurring once and the leading ten covering under 25%. Specimen: PBMCs or a T cell subset sorted from them (not recorded which). This receptor was taken from a man aged 18 to 30 who had mild COVID-19 (a few samples of this study predate the infection). Cell type and time point are not known. This chain links TRBV7-9 with TRBJ1-1; D is unresolved. CDR3 sequence reads: CASSGGNTEAFF. For the CDR3, the DNA is TGTGCCAGCAGCGGCGGTAACACTGAAGCTTTCTTT.